This T cell receptor (beta chain) was recorded in a study of regulatory T cells in long-lasting Graves disease (dated by TCRdb to the early 2020s). Broadly, across the study: Persistent Graves' disease was defined as antithyroid drug treatment for over 5 years with persistently positive TSH receptor autoantibodies. Patients with persistent Graves' disease were compared with patients with newly diagnosed Graves' disease using TCR sequencing and RNA sequencing of peripheral blood. The study took place in China and was registered as a clinical trial. A total of around 35 samples underwent TCR sequencing: about 13 from persistent and approximately 20 from newly diagnosed Graves' disease patients. In the clinical cohort, patients with persistent Graves' disease had used antithyroid drugs for an average of about 9.4 years. What the research found in general, with its limitations: Patients with persistent disease shared more public clonotypes (around 2,500) than newly diagnosed patients did (more than 900). The small sample size was acknowledged by the authors as a limitation that may reduce accuracy. Compared with newly diagnosed patients, persistent Graves' disease patients had lower TCR Shannon entropy and fewer highly expanded clones, which suggests clonal expansion. TRBV28, TRBJ1-2 and TRBJ2-5 were preferentially used in persistent disease, while TRBV20-1 and TRBJ2-1 were favored in newly diagnosed disease. Only the TCR beta chain was sequenced and analyzed. Peripheral blood alone was examined, since thyroid tissue, which constituted the primary lesion, could not be accessed.

Regarding this clonotype: It lacks a known antigen. Within one base of it there is no much larger clone, and no base qualities were kept.

The sample's time point, from its label and the paper: persistent/refractory GD, antithyroid drugs over 5 years with positive TRAb. RNA was extracted from PBMCs in TRIzol for both TCR sequencing and RNA sequencing. The diagnosis of Graves' disease followed American Thyroid Association guidelines. The patients came from an endocrinology department in Xi'an, China. From each patient, around 9 milliliters of peripheral blood was collected into an EDTA anticoagulant tube. PBMCs were isolated by Ficoll Paque Plus density gradient separation without further T cell sorting. An Agilent 2100 Bioanalyzer and agarose gel were used to check RNA quality, while a NanoDrop 2000 measured RNA concentration. Reading the germline V gene gives CDR1 MNHEY and CDR2 SVGEGT. Ends trimmed: V by 5 bases, J by 6 bases; bases unmatched to a gene: 8. The CDR3 goes from the cysteine to the phenylalanine over 15 residues. Just CDR3 DNA is preserved here, 45 bases in frame from base 1.

The method behind the library was multiplex PCR. Sequencing relied on an Illumina HiSeq 4000. CDR3 regions were amplified by Arm-PCR with iRepertoire HTBI primers to construct TCR beta libraries. Before sequencing, the PCR products underwent gel purification. The paper's processing steps were these. Gene usage analysis of CDR3 amino acid clonotypes relied on the approximately 60 TRBV and 13 to 15 TRBJ segments identified across samples. COPE and FqMerger were used to merge the filtered high-quality paired reads into contigs. BLAST was used to align contigs to IMGT TRBV, TRBD and TRBJ reference genes, and CDR3 was defined according to IMGT. Any clonotype with a frequency above 0.1% was classified as a highly expanded clone. Repertoire diversity was measured by Shannon entropy, and V-J evenness by the Gini coefficient. Clonotypes shared by more than one individual were considered public. The public reads were run again by TCRdb, first through fastp at Q25 and then through MiXCR, and only productive beta chains were kept. Identical CDR3 protein sequences are pooled into one entry, listed with their most common genes and DNA. The V and J calls and clone size come from TCRdb's table, not from the authors' own analysis. The sample has around 450,000 distinct CDR3 sequences on record, roughly 21% of them singletons. The top ten constitute roughly 7% of the sample.

The TCR comes from a female donor with Graves disease. Recombination linked TRBV6-2 or TRBV6-3 to TRBJ2-2; TRBD1 matches 8 bases in the middle. The sample here was peripheral blood mononuclear cells (PBMCs), taken when the disease was refractory, from a patient treated with antithyroid drugs. This receptor carries the CDR3 CASSGRTGFAGELFF. In nucleotide form, the sequence is TGTGCCAGCAGTGGACGGACAGGGTTCGCCGGGGAGCTGTTTTTT.